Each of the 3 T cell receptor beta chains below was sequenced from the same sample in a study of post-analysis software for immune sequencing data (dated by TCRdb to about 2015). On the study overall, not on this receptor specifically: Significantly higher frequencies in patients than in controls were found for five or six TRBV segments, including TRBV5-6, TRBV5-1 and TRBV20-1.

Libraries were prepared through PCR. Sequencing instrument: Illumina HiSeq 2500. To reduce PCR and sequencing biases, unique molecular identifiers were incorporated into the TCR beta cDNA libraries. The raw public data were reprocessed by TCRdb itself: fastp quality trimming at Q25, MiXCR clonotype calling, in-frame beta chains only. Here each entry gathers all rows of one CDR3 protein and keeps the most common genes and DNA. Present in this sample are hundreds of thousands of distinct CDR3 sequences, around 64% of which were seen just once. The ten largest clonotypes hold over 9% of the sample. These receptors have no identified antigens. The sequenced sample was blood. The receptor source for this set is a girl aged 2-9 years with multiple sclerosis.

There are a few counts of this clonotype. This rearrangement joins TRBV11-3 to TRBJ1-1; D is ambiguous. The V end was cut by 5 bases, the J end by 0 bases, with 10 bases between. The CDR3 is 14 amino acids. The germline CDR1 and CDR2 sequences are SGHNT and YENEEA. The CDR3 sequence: CASSPEYLNTEAFF. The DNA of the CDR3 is TGTGCCAGCAGCCCGGAGTACCTGAACACTGAAGCTTTCTTT. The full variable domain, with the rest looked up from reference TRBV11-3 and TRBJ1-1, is EAGVVQSPRYKIIEKKQPVAFWCNPISGHNTLYWYLQNLGQGPELLIRYENEEAVDDSQLPKDRFSAERLKGVDSTLKIQPAELGDSAVYLCASSPEYLNTEAFFGQGTRLTVV.

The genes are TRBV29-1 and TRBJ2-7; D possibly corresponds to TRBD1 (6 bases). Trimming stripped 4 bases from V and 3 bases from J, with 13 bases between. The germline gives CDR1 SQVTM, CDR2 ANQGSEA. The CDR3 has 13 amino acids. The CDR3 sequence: CSVVGQSSYEQYF. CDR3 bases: TGCAGCGTTGTCGGACAGAGCAGCTACGAGCAGTACTTC.

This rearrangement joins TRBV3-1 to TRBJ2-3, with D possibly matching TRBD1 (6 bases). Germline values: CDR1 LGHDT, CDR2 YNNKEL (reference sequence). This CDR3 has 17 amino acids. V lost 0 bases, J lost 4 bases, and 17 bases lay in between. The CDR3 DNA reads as TGTGCCAGCAGCCAAGATACAGGGAGATACGCCCCAGATACGCAGTATTTT. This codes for CASSQDTGRYAPDTQYF.